The source of this TCR beta chain is a study of long-term antiretroviral therapy in people with HIV. Study-wide results and caveats: In samples taken after ART, diversity increased but remained below transplant donor control levels. Within the repertoire, clones expanded before ART were dominant at all time points.

Runs used v3.0 of the immunoSEQ assay and were done at survey level. For each individual sample, sequencing targeted roughly 40,000-55,000 T-cell genomes. The table came from immunoSEQ multiplex PCR; TCRdb's copy has only in-frame clones and leaves some out. The sample yields 15,000 or so clones, roughly three quarters seen once. Germline V gene data show CDR1 as MNHNS and CDR2 as SASEGT. The CDR3 spans 14 residues. The trim removed 6 bases at V and 10 bases at J, leaving 9 bases unmatched. Every donor contributed at least one pre-ART and at least two post-ART PBMC samples. A note on this clone: Its antigen remains unidentified.

This TCR came from a man aged 40-55 years with HIV. The chain couples TRBV6-1 to TRBJ1-1; 12 positions match TRBD1. The sequencing here drew on unsorted PBMCs, taken 3.1 years after starting antiretroviral therapy. The CDR3 loop reads CASREPGTGGAAFF. The CDR3 bases are TGTGCCAGCAGGGAGCCAGGGACAGGGGGCGCAGCTTTCTTT.